These 25 T cell receptor beta chains originate from one sample sequenced in a study of OX40 agonist ivuxolimab in advanced cancers. TCRdb keeps only in-frame clones here, not all; method: immunoSEQ multiplex PCR. The table records tens of thousands of clones, 94% of them present only once. This material consisted of CD4+ or CD8+ T cells sorted from blood, taken in a trial of the OX40 agonist ivuxolimab. These receptor sequences come from an adult with an advanced solid tumor such as melanoma, head and neck, liver or kidney cancer.

This chain connects TRBV6-1 to TRBJ2-1, with D possibly matching TRBD2 (6 bases). V lost 3 bases to trimming and J lost 4 bases, with 10 bases between them. Germline V CDR1 and CDR2: MNHNS, SASEGT. This CDR3 region has 14 residues. As DNA, the CDR3 is TGTGCCAGCAGTGAGGGGGACTTATACAATGAGCAGTTCTTC. Translating gives CASSEGDLYNEQFF.

This clone has just one count. This chain connects TRBV9 to TRBJ2-1; maybe TRBD1 (6 bases). The ends were cut back, 4 bases at V and 0 bases at J, with 14 bases in the middle. Per the germline V gene, CDR1 is SGDLS and CDR2 is YYNGEE. The CDR3 covers 16 residues. The CDR3 nucleotides are TGTGCCAGCAGCATCACAGGGTTTAGCTCCTACAATGAGCAGTTCTTC. This codes for CASSITGFSSYNEQFF.

The chain links TRBV6-6 to TRBJ2-7; D is perhaps TRBD1 (6 bases). Germline V gene lookup returns CDR1 MNHNY and CDR2 SVGAGI (reference sequence). CDR3 length equals 14 residues. V was trimmed by 7 bases and J by 0 bases, leaving 13 bases between them. The CDR3 protein is CASIPRGNSYEQYF. The CDR3 bases are TGTGCCAGCATCCCAAGGGGGAACTCCTACGAGCAGTACTTC.

The chain combines TRBV4-1 with TRBJ2-7; perhaps D is TRBD1 or TRBD2 (6 bases each). The CDR3 spans 15 residues. Germline V gene data show CDR1 as MGHRA and CDR2 as YSYEKL. V lost 4 bases, J lost 5 bases, and 18 bases lay in between. CDR3 protein: CASSRGAGEIDEQYF. The CDR3 DNA follows: TGCGCCAGCAGCCGGGGGGCAGGGGAGATCGACGAGCAGTACTTC.

The chain links TRBV5-1 to TRBJ2-2, with D maybe TRBD2 (5 bases). The CDR3 is made up of 15 amino acids. With 5 bases removed from V and 2 bases from J, the gap between germline ends came to 13 bases. CDR1 is SGHRS, CDR2 YFSETQ, per germline. This CDR3 reads CASSLTSSNTGELFF. The CDR3 DNA is TGCGCCAGCAGTTTGACTTCTAGCAACACCGGGGAGCTGTTTTTT.

The chain has TRBV27 and TRBJ1-2; D gene unclear. CDR1 and CDR2 (germline): MNHEY, SMNVEV (reference sequence). Trimming removed 5 bases from V and 2 bases from J, with 9 bases in between. The CDR3 is made up of 13 amino acids. The CDR3 DNA sequence: TGTGCCAGCAGTACCAACCAAAACTATGGCTACACCTTC. It specifies CASSTNQNYGYTF.

The chain carries TRBV4-3 and TRBJ2-1, with 11 bases matching TRBD2. The CDR3 totals 18 residues. Germline loops: CDR1 LGHNA, CDR2 YSLEER. V was pared by 0 bases and J by 9 bases, with 13 bases of the junction left unmatched. For the CDR3, the DNA is TGCGCCAGCAGCCAAGATCGGAGTAGCCTAGCGGGAGGAGGTGAGCAGTTCTTC. Its protein is CASSQDRSSLAGGGEQFF.

The chain couples TRBV5-6 to TRBJ1-1; tentatively, D is TRBD1 (6 bases). The CDR3 spans 14 residues. Germline V gene lookup returns CDR1 SGHDT and CDR2 YYEEEE. V shed 3 bases and J shed 4 bases, with 13 bases lying between them. The DNA for the CDR3 is TGTGCCAGCAGCTCAGGGGAGTTACTCACTGAAGCTTTCTTT. As protein: CASSSGELLTEAFF.

J is TRBJ2-6 and V is TRBV11-2; D unclear. Germline V lookup: CDR1 SGHAT, CDR2 FQNNGV. This CDR3 spans 13 amino acids. The ends were cut back, 5 bases at V and 8 bases at J, with 10 bases in the middle. The CDR3 DNA follows: TGTGCCAGCAGCCCCGAGGTACCCAACGTCCTGACTTTC. This codes for CASSPEVPNVLTF.

The V gene is TRBV7-9, the J gene TRBJ2-3; D call uncertain. Trimming cost V 5 bases and J 2 bases, with 11 bases left between them. This CDR3 is built from 14 residues. Germline CDR1 SEHNR, CDR2 FQNEAQ (reference sequence). CDR3 residues: CASSNFSYTDTQYF. The CDR3 DNA reads TGTGCCAGCAGCAATTTCTCATACACAGATACGCAGTATTTT.

This chain connects TRBV9 to TRBJ2-1; 8 bases align to TRBD1. The CDR3 covers 15 residues. The ends lost 0 bases at V and 5 bases at J; junction bases unmatched: 4. Germline V gives CDR1 SGDLS, CDR2 YYNGEE. CDR3 DNA sequence: TGTGCCAGCAGCGTAGACGGACAGGGAAACAATGAGCAGTTCTTC. It is translated as CASSVDGQGNNEQFF.

This rearrangement joins TRBV28 to TRBJ2-1, with 14 bases matching TRBD2. After removal of 7 bases from V and 7 bases from J, the junction contained 6 bases not matched to a gene. The CDR3 length is 15 residues. In germline, CDR1 is MDHEN, CDR2 SYDVKM. CDR3: CASTWGTSGSNEQFF. DNA for the CDR3: TGTGCCAGCACCTGGGGGACTAGCGGGAGTAATGAGCAGTTCTTC.

The rearrangement joins TRBV9 to TRBJ2-5; D possibly corresponds to TRBD1 (6 bases). The V end lost 2 bases, the J end lost 2 bases, and 10 bases lay between the germline ends. CDR3 size: 14 residues. Per germline, CDR1 SGDLS and CDR2 YYNGEE. The CDR3: CASSVWDNQETQYF. The DNA for the CDR3 is TGTGCCAGCAGCGTGTGGGACAATCAAGAGACCCAGTACTTC.

V usage is TRBV19 and J usage is TRBJ1-1; the D is unclear. Germline lookup yields CDR1 LNHDA and CDR2 SQIVND (reference sequence). V was trimmed by 5 bases and J by 4 bases, leaving 11 bases between them. The CDR3 extends over 13 amino acids. The CDR3: CASSPSSSTEAFF. CDR3 sequence (DNA): TGTGCCAGTAGTCCCTCAAGTAGCACTGAAGCTTTCTTT.

V and J are TRBV4-1 and TRBJ2-7, with 11 bases matching TRBD2. The CDR3 loop spans 15 amino acids. The V and J ends lost 2 bases and 3 bases, in that order; junction bases with no gene match: 3. Germline-derived CDR1 and CDR2 are MGHRA and YSYEKL. The CDR3 DNA sequence: TGCGCCAGCAGCCAAATAGCGGGAGGGATCTACGAGCAGTACTTC. It is translated as CASSQIAGGIYEQYF.

This clone occurred once. The CDR3 spells CASGSNPGQGKYEQYF. CDR3 DNA sequence: TGTGCCAGCGGATCTAACCCGGGACAGGGGAAGTACGAGCAGTACTTC. The rearrangement joins TRBV27 to TRBJ2-7; the match to TRBD1 covers 10 bases. CDR1 MNHEY and CDR2 SMNVEV come from the germline V gene (reference sequence). This CDR3 comprises 16 residues. J was trimmed by 4 bases and V by 8 bases; bases with no gene match: 14.

The genes are TRBV5-4 and TRBJ2-7; D is tentatively TRBD1 or TRBD2 (5 bases each). This CDR3 has 13 amino acids. CDR1 is SGHNT and CDR2 is YYREEE in the germline V gene (reference sequence). V lost 4 bases and J lost 7, with 15 bases in between. Here the CDR3 DNA reads TGTGCCAGCAGCCCGGACGGGACCGGGGAGCAGTACTTC. This translates into CASSPDGTGEQYF.

The rearrangement joins TRBV7-9 to TRBJ1-1; no clear D. V lost 5 bases and J 3 bases, leaving 10 bases between the germline ends. This CDR3 region has 13 residues. The germline V gene encodes CDR1 SEHNR and CDR2 FQNEAQ (reference sequence). CDR3 nucleotide sequence: TGTGCCAGCAGCCCACCACTACACACTGAAGCTTTCTTT. Protein: CASSPPLHTEAFF. Using reference TRBV7-9 and TRBJ1-1 for the parts outside the CDR3, the full variable domain is DTGVSQNPRHKITKRGQNVTFRCDPISEHNRLYWYRQTLGQGPEFLTYFQNEAQLEKSRLLSDRFSAERPKGSFSTLEIQRTEQGDSAMYLCASSPPLHTEAFFGQGTRLTVV.

The genes are TRBV28 and TRBJ2-3, with a weak D call TRBD2 (6 bases). Germline V gene lookup returns CDR1 MDHEN and CDR2 SYDVKM. The CDR3 is 13 residues long. V gave up 8 bases and J gave up 4 bases, with 13 bases separating them. CDR3 nucleotides: TGTGCCAGCTGGCCCAGGGAGGCAGATACGCAGTATTTT. The encoded protein is CASWPREADTQYF.

V gene TRBV7-2 combines with J gene TRBJ1-1; 7 nucleotides line up with TRBD1. The germline V gene encodes CDR1 SGHTA and CDR2 FQGNSA. The CDR3 consists of 16 residues. V shed 5 bases, J shed 0 bases, and the junction held 9 bases outside the gene matches. The chain's CDR3 is CASSPATGRLNTEAFF. For the CDR3, the DNA is TGTGCCAGCAGCCCAGCGACAGGGCGTCTGAACACTGAAGCTTTCTTT.

This chain links TRBV7-2 with TRBJ1-2; no clear D gene. From germline, CDR1 is SGHTA and CDR2 FQGNSA. The CDR3 loop spans 13 amino acids. V shed 1 base and J shed 4 bases, with 7 bases lying between them. CDR3 sequence reads: CASSLGRTYGYTF. For the CDR3, the DNA is TGTGCCAGCAGCTTAGGACGGACCTATGGCTACACCTTC. Full variable domain (remainder filled in from reference TRBV7-2 and TRBJ1-2): GAGVSQSPSNKVTEKGKDVELRCDPISGHTALYWYRQSLGQGLEFLIYFQGNSAPDKSGLPSDRFSAERTGGSVSTLTIQRTQQEDSAVYLCASSLGRTYGYTFGSGTRLTVV.

The J gene is TRBJ1-1, the V gene TRBV14; TRBD1 matches at 9 bases. CDR1 and CDR2 from the germline V gene are SGHDN and FVKESK. Trimming cost V 3 bases and J 0 bases; bases outside gene matches: 5. The CDR3 spans 16 residues. CDR3 in amino acids: CASSHSGTGLNTEAFF. The CDR3 DNA reads TGTGCCAGCAGCCATTCTGGGACAGGGTTGAACACTGAAGCTTTCTTT. Full variable domain (missing parts from reference TRBV14 and TRBJ1-1): EAGVTQFPSHSVIEKGQTVTLRCDPISGHDNLYWYRRVMGKEIKFLLHFVKESKQDESGMPNNRFLAERTGGTYSTLKVQPAELEDSGVYFCASSHSGTGLNTEAFFGQGTRLTVV.

The rearrangement links TRBV19 to TRBJ1-2; unclear D gene. This CDR3 is built from 16 residues. Germline CDR1 is LNHDA and CDR2 is SQIVND (reference sequence). Trimming removed 0 bases at V and 2 bases at J, with 13 bases between. The CDR3 spells CASSIDGSGLNYGYTF. The DNA of the CDR3 is TGTGCCAGTAGTATAGACGGCTCCGGGTTGAACTATGGCTACACCTTC.

The J gene is TRBJ1-1, the V gene TRBV15; D unclear. Deletions cut 1 base from V and 2 bases from J, with 5 bases between. The CDR3 runs to 13 residues. CDR1 and CDR2 (germline): LNHNV, YYDKDF (reference sequence). The CDR3 region has the DNA TGTGCCACCAGCAGAGCCAAAAACACTGAAGCTTTCTTT. Its protein product is CATSRAKNTEAFF. Together with reference TRBV15 and TRBJ1-1, the CDR3 gives the full variable domain: DAMVIQNPRYQVTQFGKPVTLSCSQTLNHNVMYWYQQKSSQAPKLLFHYYDKDFNNEADTPDNFQSRRPNTSFCFLDIRSPGLGDTAMYLCATSRAKNTEAFFGQGTRLTVV.

The chain employs TRBV7-6 and TRBJ2-7; 7 bases match TRBD2. Per germline, CDR1 SGHVS and CDR2 FNYEAQ. V was clipped by 5 bases and J by 6 bases; unmatched bases: 22. The CDR3 length is 18 residues. This chain's CDR3 is CASSPPLGGGPYLGEQYF. In DNA form, the CDR3 reads TGTGCCAGCAGCCCCCCTCTGGGGGGAGGGCCGTATCTGGGCGAGCAGTACTTC.